The text below deals with one TCR beta chain. What it binds is not known. The study reverse transcribed the entire isolated RNA, so it sequenced expressed TCRB transcripts. Here immunoSEQ multiplex PCR was the method, and the copy in TCRdb shows in-frame clones only, minus some. The sample shows around 160,000 clones, roughly 60% of them seen only once. The sample belongs to a study of beta chain features in type 1 diabetes. General study points: Shortening of TCRB CDR3s, moderate but significant, appeared in all four CD4+ subsets of Type 1 diabetes patients.

CDR1 GTSNPN and CDR2 SVGIG come from the germline V gene (reference sequence). V dropped 7 bases and J dropped 4 bases, with 14 bases sitting between them. This CDR3 has 13 residues. The sequenced material came from naive CD4+ T cells from blood. The source of this sequence is a young man with type 1 diabetes. The V call is TRBV30, the J call TRBJ1-3; D is undetermined. CDR3 sequence: CALGPATGNTIYF. The DNA of the CDR3 is TGTGCCTTGGGCCCCGCGACGGGAAACACCATATATTTT.